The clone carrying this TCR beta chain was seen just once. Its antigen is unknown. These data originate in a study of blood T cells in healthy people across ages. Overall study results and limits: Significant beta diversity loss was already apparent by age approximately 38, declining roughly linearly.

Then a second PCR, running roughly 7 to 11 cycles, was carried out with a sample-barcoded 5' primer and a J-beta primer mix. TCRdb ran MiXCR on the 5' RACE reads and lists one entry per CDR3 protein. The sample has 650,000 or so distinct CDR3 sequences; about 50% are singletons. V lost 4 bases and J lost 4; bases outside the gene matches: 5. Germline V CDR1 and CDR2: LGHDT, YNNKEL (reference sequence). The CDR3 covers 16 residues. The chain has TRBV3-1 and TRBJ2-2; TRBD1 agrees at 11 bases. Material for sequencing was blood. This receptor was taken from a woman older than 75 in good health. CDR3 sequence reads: CASSPDRGLGTGELFF. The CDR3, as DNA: TGTGCCAGCAGCCCGGACAGGGGGCTGGGCACCGGGGAGCTGTTTTTT.